This T cell receptor beta chain appears in the sequencing data of a study of vaccination and CD4 T cells after COVID-19. Study as a whole: Taking of post-vaccine samples occurred a median around 72 days after dose two (range 14 to 241). The authors exposed cells to overlapping spike peptides derived from SARS-CoV-2, HCoV-NL63, HCoV-OC43 and HCoV-229E. Findings and limits, study-wide: For SARS-CoV-2-reactive clonotypes, the median went from about 22 to 38, a nonsignificant increase.

The Oncomine TCR Beta short-read assay was applied to DNA of cultured CD4+ T cells. TCRdb reprocessed the PCR reads via MiXCR and lists one record per CDR3 protein. The table has under 11,000 distinct CDR3 sequences, about 44% seen once. Comment on this clonotype: Its antigen remains unknown.

The germline V gene encodes CDR1 SGHRS and CDR2 YFSETQ. V dropped 4 bases and J dropped 1; count of bases not matched to a gene: 17. The CDR3 extends over 19 amino acids. Treatment given: roughly 10-day PBMC culture with coronavirus spike peptide pools or control peptides (ViraFEST assay). Fresh replacement IL-2 medium substituted for half the medium on days 3 and 7. Sequences were obtained from CD4+ T cells from blood, cultured in vitro. The source is a human donor who had recovered from COVID-19. This chain connects TRBV5-1 to TRBJ1-1, with 9 bases identical to TRBD1. The CDR3 region is CASSRIANRDRVGNTEAFF. The CDR3 DNA is TGCGCCAGCAGCCGCATTGCAAATCGGGACAGGGTGGGGAACACTGAAGCTTTCTTT.